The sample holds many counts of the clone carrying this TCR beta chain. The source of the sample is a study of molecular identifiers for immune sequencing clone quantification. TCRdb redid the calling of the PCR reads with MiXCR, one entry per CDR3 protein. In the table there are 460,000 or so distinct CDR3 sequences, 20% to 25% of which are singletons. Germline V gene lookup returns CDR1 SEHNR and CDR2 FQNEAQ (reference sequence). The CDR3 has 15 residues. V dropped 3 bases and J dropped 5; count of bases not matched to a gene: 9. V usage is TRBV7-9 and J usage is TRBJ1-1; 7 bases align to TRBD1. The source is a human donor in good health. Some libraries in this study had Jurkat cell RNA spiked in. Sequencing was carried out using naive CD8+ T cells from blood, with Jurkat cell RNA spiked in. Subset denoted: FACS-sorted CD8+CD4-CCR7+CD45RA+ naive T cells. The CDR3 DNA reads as TGTGCCAGCAGCTTTTCAGGGGGAAGGGATACTGAAGCTTTCTTT. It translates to CASSFSGGRDTEAFF.